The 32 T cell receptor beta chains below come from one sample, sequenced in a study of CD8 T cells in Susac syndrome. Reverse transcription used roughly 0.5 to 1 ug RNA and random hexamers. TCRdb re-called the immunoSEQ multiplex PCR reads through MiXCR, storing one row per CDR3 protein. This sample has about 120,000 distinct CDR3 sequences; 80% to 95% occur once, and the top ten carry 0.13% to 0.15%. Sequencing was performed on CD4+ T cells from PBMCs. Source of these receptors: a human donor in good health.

In DNA form, the CDR3 reads TGTGCCAGCAGTCCAGACAGGGGTTCGAGTGAAGCTTTCTTT. As protein: CASSPDRGSSEAFF. The rearrangement links TRBV2 to TRBJ1-1; 8 bases agree with TRBD1. The CDR3 extends over 14 amino acids. Germline V CDR1 and CDR2: SNHLY, FYNNEI. The J segment lost 7 bases and the V segment lost 5 bases, leaving 9 bases of the junction unmatched.

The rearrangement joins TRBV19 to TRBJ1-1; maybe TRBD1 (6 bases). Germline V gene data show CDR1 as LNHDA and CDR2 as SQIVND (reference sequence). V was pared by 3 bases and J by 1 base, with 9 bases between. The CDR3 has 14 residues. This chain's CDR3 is CASSIARGNTEAFF. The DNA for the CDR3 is TGTGCCAGTAGTATCGCCAGGGGGAACACTGAAGCTTTCTTT.

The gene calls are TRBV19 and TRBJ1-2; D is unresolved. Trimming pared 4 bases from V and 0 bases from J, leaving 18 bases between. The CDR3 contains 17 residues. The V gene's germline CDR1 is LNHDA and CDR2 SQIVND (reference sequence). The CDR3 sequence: CASSTWTAEPANYGYTF. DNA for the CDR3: TGTGCCAGTAGTACATGGACGGCGGAGCCAGCTAACTATGGCTACACCTTC. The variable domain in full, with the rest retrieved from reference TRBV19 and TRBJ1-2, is DGGITQSPKYLFRKEGQNVTLSCEQNLNHDAMYWYRQDPGQGLRLIYYSQIVNDFQKGDIAEGYSVSREKKESFPLTVTSAQKNPTAFYLCASSTWTAEPANYGYTFGSGTRLTVV.

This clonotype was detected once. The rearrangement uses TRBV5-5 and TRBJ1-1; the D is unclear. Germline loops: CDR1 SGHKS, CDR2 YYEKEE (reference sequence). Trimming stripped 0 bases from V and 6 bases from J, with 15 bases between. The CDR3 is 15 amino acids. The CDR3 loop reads CASSLVPGTGSEAFF. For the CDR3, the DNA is TGTGCCAGCAGCTTGGTACCGGGAACTGGCTCTGAAGCTTTCTTT.

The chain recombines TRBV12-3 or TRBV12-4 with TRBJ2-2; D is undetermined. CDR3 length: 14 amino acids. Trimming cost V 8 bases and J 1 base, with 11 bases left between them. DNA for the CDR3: TGTGCCAGCGGATCTAACGTGAACACCGGGGAGCTGTTTTTT. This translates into CASGSNVNTGELFF.

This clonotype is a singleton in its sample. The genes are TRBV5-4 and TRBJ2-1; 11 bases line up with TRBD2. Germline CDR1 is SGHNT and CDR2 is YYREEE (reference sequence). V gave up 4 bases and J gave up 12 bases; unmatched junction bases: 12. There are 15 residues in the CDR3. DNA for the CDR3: TGTGCCAGCAGCGATACTAGCGGGGGAAAAACGGTGCAGTTCTTC. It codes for CASSDTSGGKTVQFF.

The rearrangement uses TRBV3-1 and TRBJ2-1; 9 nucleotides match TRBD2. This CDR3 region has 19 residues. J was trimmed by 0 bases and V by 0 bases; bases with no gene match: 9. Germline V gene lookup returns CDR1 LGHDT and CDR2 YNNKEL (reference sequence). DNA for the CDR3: TGTGCCAGCAGCCAAGATTTTCGCGGGAGGGCCAGCTCCTACAATGAGCAGTTCTTC. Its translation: CASSQDFRGRASSYNEQFF.

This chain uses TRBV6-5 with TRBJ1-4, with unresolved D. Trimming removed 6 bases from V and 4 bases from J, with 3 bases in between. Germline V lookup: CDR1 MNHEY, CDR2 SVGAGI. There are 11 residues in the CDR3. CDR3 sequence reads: CASRNNEKLFF. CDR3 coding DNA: TGTGCCAGCAGGAATAATGAAAAACTGTTTTTT.

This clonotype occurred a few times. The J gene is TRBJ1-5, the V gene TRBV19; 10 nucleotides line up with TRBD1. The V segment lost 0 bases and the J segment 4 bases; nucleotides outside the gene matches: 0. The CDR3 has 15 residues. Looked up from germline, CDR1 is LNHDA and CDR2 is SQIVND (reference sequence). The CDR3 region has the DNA TGTGCCAGTAGTATAGAGGACAGGGGGAATCAGCCCCAGCATTTT. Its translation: CASSIEDRGNQPQHF.

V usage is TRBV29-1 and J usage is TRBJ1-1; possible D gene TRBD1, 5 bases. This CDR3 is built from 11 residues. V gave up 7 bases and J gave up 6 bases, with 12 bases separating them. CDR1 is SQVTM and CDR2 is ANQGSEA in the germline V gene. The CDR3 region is CSAGPGSEAFF. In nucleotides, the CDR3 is TGCAGCGCGGGGCCGGGCTCTGAAGCTTTCTTT.

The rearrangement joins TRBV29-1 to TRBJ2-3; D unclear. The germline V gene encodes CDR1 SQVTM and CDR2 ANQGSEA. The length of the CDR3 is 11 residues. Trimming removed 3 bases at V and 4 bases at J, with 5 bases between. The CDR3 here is CSVEVADTQYF. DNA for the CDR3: TGCAGCGTTGAGGTGGCAGATACGCAGTATTTT.

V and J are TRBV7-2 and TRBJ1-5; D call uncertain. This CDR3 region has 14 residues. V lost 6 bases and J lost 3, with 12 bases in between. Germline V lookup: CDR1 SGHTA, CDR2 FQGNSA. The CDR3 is CASSLGRYNQPQHF. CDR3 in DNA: TGTGCCAGCAGTCTAGGACGATACAATCAGCCCCAGCATTTT.

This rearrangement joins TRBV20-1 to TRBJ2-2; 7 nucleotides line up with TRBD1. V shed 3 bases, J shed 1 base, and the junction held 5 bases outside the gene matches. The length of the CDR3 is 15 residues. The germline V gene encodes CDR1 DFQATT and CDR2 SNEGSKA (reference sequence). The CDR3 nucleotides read TGCAGTGCTAGGGACAGGACACTGAACACCGGGGAGCTGTTTTTT. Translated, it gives CSARDRTLNTGELFF.

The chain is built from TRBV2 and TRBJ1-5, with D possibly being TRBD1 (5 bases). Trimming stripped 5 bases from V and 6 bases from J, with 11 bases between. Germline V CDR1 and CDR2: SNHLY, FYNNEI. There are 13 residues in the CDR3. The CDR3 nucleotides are TGTGCCAGCAGTCAGGGATACGTTCAGCCCCAGCATTTT. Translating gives CASSQGYVQPQHF.

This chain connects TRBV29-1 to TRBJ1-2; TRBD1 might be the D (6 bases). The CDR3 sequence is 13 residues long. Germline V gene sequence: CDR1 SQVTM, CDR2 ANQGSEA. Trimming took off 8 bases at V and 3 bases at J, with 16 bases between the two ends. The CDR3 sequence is CSCTGGPYYGYTF. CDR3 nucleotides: TGCAGCTGCACGGGGGGCCCCTACTATGGCTACACCTTC.

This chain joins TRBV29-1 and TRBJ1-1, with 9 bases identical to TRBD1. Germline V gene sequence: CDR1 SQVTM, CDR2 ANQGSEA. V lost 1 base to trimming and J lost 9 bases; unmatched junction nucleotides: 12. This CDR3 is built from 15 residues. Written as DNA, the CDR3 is TGCAGCGTTGAAGTCCGGACCCTACAGGGGGCCAAAGCTTTCTTT. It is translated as CSVEVRTLQGAKAFF.

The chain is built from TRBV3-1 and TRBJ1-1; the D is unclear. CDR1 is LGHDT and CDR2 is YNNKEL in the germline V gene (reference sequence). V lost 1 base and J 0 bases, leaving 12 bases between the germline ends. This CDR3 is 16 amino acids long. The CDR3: CASSQGRRLMNTEAFF. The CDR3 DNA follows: TGTGCCAGCAGCCAAGGTAGACGGCTGATGAACACTGAAGCTTTCTTT.

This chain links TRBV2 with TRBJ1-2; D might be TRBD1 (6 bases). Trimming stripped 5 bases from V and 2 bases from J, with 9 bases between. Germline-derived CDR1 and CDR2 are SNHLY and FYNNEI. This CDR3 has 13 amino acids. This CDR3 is CASSTGLNYGYTF. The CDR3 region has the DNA TGTGCCAGCAGTACAGGGTTAAACTATGGCTACACCTTC.

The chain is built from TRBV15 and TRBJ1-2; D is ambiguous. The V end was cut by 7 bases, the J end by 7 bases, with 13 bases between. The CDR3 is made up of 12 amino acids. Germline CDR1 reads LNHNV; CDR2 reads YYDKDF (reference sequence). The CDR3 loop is CATIRNLRGYTF. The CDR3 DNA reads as TGTGCCACCATTCGGAACTTGCGTGGCTACACCTTC.

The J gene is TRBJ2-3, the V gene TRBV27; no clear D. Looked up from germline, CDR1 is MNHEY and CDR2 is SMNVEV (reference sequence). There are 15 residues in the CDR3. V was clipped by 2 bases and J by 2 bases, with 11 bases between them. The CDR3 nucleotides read TGTGCCAGCAGTTTAAGTCCACCCCTCACAGATACGCAGTATTTT. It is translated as CASSLSPPLTDTQYF.

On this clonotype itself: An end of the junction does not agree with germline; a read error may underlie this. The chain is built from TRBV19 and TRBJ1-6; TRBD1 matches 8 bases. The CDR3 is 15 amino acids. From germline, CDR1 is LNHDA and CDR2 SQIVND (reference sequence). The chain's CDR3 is CASSGQGRNNPPLHF. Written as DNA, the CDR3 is TGTGCCAGTAGCGGACAGGGAAGGAATAATCCACCCCTCCACTTT.

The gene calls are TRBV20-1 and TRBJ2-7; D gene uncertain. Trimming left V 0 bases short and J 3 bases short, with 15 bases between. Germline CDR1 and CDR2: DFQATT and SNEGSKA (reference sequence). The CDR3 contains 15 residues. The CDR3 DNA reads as TGCAGTGCTAGAGACACTCGGCATAGGAGCTACGAGCAGTACTTC. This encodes CSARDTRHRSYEQYF.

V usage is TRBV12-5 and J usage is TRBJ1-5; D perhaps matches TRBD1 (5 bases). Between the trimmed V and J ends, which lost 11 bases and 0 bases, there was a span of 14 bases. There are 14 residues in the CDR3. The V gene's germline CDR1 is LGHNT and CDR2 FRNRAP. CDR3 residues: CAFPGRNSNQPQHF. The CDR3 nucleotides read TGTGCTTTCCCGGGGCGGAATAGCAATCAGCCCCAGCATTTT.

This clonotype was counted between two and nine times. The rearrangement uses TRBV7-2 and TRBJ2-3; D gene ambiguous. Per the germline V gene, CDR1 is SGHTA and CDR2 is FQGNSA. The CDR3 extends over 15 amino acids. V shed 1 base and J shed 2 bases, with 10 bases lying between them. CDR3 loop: CASSLVAGPTDTQYF. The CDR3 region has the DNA TGTGCCAGCAGCTTAGTGGCAGGACCCACAGATACGCAGTATTTT.

CDR3 in amino acids: CASSRGTETQYF. DNA for the CDR3: TGTGCCAGCAGTAGGGGAACAGAGACCCAGTACTTC. This rearrangement joins TRBV6-1 to TRBJ2-5, with D tentatively TRBD1 (5 bases). Germline V CDR1 and CDR2: MNHNS, SASEGT. The CDR3 is 12 residues long. V was cut by 5 bases and J by 4 bases, with 8 bases left in between.

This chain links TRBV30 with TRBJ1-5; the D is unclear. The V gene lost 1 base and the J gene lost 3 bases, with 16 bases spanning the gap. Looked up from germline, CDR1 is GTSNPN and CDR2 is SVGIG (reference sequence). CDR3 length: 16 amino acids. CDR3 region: CAWSAVGFSLNQPQHF. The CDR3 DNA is TGTGCCTGGAGTGCCGTGGGTTTCTCCCTCAATCAGCCCCAGCATTTT.

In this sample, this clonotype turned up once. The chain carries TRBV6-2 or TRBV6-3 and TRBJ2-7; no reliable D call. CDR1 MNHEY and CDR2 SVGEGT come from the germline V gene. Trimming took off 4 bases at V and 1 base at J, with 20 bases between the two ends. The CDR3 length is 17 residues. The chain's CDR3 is CASSSPLGRDRSYEQYF. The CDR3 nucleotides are TGTGCCAGCAGTTCCCCCCTCGGTCGAGATCGGTCCTACGAGCAGTACTTC.

The CDR3 region has the DNA TGTGCCAGCAGCTTAGGGGCCACAGGGACCGGGGAGCTGTTTTTT. It yields the protein CASSLGATGTGELFF. The chain couples TRBV7-2 to TRBJ2-2, with a possible D match to TRBD1 (6 bases). This CDR3 contains 15 residues. With 1 base removed from V and 5 bases from J, the gap between germline ends came to 11 bases. Germline CDR1 and CDR2: SGHTA and FQGNSA.

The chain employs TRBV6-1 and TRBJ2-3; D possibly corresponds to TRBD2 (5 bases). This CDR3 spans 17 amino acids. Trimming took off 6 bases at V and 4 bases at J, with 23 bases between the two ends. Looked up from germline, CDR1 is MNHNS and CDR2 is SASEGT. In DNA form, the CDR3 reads TGTGCCAGCAGCTCGTCATCTAGTAGTCGGAGGCCAGATACGCAGTATTTT. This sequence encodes CASSSSSSSRRPDTQYF.

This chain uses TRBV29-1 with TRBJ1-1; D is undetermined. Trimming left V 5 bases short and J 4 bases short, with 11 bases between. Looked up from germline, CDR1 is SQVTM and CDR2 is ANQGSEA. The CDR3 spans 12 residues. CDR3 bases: TGCAGCGTTATACACGGGTCCACTGAAGCTTTCTTT. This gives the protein CSVIHGSTEAFF.

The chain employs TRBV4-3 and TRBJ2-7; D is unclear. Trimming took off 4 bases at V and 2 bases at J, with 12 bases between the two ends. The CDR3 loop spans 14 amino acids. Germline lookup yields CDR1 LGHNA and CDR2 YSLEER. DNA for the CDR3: TGCGCCAGCAGCCCGGATGACTTAGCCTACGAGCAGTACTTC. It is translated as CASSPDDLAYEQYF.

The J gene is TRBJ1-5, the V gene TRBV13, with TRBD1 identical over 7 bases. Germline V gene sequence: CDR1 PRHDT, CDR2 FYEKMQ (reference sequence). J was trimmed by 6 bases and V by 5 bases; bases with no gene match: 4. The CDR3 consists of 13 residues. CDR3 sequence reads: CASSEQGSQPQHF. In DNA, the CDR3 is TGTGCCAGCAGCGAACAGGGGAGTCAGCCCCAGCATTTT.